This T cell receptor beta chain was observed in a study of blood T cell repertoires in COVID-19. Background on the study: The cDNA or gDNA used as material had been derived from T cells, B-cell-depleted T cells, or PBMCs.

The repertoire was sequenced with immunoSEQ multiplex PCR; TCRdb's copy has only in-frame clones and lacks some. Of roughly 97,000 clones listed, 75% to 90% were seen once; the top ten hold roughly 15%. There are 12 residues in the CDR3. Germline V gene data show CDR1 as MDHEN and CDR2 as SYDVKM. The V end lost 11 bases, the J end lost 1 base, and 11 bases lay between the germline ends. The sequencing input was peripheral blood. The sequence was collected from a man between 45 and 60 years old with acute or convalescent COVID-19. The chain links TRBV28 to TRBJ1-1; D uncertain. The CDR3 loop reads CAGGVGNTEAFF. CDR3 in DNA: TGTGCCGGCGGGGTGGGGAACACTGAAGCTTTCTTT.